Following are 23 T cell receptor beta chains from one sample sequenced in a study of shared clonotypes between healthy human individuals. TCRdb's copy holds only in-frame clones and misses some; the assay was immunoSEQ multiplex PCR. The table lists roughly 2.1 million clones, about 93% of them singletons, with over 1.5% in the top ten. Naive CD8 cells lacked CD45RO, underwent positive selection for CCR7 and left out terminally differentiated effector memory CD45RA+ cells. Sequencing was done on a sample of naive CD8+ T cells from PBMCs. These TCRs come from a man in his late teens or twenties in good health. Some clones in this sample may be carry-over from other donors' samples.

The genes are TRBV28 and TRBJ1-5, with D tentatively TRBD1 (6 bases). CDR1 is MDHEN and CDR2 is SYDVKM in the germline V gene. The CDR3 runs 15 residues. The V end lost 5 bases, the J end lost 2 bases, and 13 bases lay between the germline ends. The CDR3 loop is CASSPSTGRNQPQHF. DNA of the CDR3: TGTGCCAGCAGTCCATCAACAGGGCGCAATCAGCCCCAGCATTTT.

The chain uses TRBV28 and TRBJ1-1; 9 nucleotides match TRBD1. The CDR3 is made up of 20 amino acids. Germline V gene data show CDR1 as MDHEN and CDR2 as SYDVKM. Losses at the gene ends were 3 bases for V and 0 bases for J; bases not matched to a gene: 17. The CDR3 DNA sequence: TGTGCCAGCAGTTTTGAGACCCCCCGGGACAGGGTTGTCATGAACACTGAAGCTTTCTTT. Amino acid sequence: CASSFETPRDRVVMNTEAFF.

This CDR3 is CASRETGELFF. CDR3 coding DNA: TGTGCCAGCCGAGAGACCGGGGAGCTGTTTTTT. The J gene is TRBJ2-2, the V gene TRBV7-8; D remains unclear. CDR1 is SGHVS, CDR2 FQNEAQ, per germline. V dropped 8 bases and J dropped 5 bases, with 6 bases sitting between them. CDR3 size: 11 residues.

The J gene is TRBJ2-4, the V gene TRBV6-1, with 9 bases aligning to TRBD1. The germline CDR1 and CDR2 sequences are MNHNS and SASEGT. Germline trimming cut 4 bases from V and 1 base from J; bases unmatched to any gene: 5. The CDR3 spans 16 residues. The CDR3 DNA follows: TGTGCCAGCAGTGTTGGACAGGGGCGGGCCAAAAACATTCAGTACTTC. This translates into CASSVGQGRAKNIQYF.

The chain's CDR3 is CASSSPREASSYNEQFF. In DNA form, the CDR3 reads TGTGCCAGCAGTTCCCCGCGGGAGGCCAGCTCCTACAATGAGCAGTTCTTC. The rearrangement uses TRBV28 and TRBJ2-1; 8 bases line up with TRBD2. Germline loops: CDR1 MDHEN, CDR2 SYDVKM. This CDR3 spans 17 amino acids. Germline trimming cut 4 bases from V and 0 bases from J; bases unmatched to any gene: 8.

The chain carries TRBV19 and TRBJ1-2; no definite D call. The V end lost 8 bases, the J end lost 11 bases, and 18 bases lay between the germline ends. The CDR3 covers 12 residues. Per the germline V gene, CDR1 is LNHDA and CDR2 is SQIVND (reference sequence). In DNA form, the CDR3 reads TGTGCCAGTCGAGAAGGACTACAAAGTTACACCTTC. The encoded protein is CASREGLQSYTF.

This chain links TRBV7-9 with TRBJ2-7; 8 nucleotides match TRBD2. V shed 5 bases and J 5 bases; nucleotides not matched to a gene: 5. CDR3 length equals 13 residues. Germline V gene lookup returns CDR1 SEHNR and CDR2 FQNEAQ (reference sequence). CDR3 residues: CASSLGTRNEQYF. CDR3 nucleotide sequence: TGTGCCAGCAGCCTAGGGACTAGAAACGAGCAGTACTTC.

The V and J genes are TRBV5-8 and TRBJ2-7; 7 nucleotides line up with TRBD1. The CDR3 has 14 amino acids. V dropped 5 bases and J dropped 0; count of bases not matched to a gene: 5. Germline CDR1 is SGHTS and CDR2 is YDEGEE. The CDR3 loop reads CASRRTGYSYEQYF. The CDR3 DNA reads TGTGCCAGCAGACGGACAGGATACTCCTACGAGCAGTACTTC.

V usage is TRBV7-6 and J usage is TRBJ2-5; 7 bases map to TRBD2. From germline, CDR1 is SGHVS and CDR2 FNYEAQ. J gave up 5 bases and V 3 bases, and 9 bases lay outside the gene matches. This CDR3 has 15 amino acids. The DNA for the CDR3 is TGTGCCAGCAGCTTTACAGAGCGGGATTCCGAGACCCAGTACTTC. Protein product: CASSFTERDSETQYF.

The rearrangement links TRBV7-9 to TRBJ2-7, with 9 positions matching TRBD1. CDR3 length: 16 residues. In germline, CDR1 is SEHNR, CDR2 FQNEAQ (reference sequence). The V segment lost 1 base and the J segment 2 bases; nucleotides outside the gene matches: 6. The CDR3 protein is CASSLVTGGMTYEQYF. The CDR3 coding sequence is TGTGCCAGCAGCTTAGTGACAGGGGGTATGACCTACGAGCAGTACTTC.

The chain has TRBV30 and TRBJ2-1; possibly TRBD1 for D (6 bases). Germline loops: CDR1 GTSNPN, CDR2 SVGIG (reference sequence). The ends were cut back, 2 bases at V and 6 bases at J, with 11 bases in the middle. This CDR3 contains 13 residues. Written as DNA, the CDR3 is TGTGCCTGGAGTTACGGGACAATCAATGAGCAGTTCTTC. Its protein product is CAWSYGTINEQFF.

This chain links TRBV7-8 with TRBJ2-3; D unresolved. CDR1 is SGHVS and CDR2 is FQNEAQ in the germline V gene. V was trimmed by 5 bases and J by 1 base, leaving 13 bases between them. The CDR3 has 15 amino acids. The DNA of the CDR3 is TGTGCCAGCAGCCGGGTTTATGGGCGCACAGATACGCAGTATTTT. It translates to CASSRVYGRTDTQYF.

CDR3 coding DNA: TGTGCCAGCAGTTACTCAGGCTGGGCGAGCAATCAGCCCCAGCATTTT. Residues: CASSYSGWASNQPQHF. The chain links TRBV6-5 to TRBJ1-5; D is ambiguous. Trimming shortened V by 0 bases and J by 1 base, and 10 bases separated the two germline ends. Germline CDR1 and CDR2: MNHEY and SVGAGI. The CDR3 is 16 residues long.

CDR3 DNA: TGTGCCAGCACCGGACTAGCGGGAGGACGGCACAATGAGCAGTTCTTC. Its translation: CASTGLAGGRHNEQFF. This chain uses TRBV2 with TRBJ2-1; 14 bases are shared with TRBD2. The CDR3 extends over 16 amino acids. The junction had 7 bases not matched to a gene; V was cut back by 7 bases and J by 5 bases. Germline V gene lookup returns CDR1 SNHLY and CDR2 FYNNEI.

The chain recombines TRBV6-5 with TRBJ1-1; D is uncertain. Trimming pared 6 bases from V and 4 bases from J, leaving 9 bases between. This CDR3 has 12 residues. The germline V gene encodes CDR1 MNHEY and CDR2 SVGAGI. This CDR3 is CASRTSFTEAFF. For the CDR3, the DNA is TGTGCCAGCAGGACCTCCTTCACTGAAGCTTTCTTT.

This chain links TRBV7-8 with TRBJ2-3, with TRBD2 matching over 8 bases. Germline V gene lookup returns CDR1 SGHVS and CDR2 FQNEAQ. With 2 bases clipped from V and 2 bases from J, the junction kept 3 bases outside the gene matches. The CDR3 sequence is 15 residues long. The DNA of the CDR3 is TGTGCCAGCAGCTTAACTAGCGGATACACAGATACGCAGTATTTT. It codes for CASSLTSGYTDTQYF.

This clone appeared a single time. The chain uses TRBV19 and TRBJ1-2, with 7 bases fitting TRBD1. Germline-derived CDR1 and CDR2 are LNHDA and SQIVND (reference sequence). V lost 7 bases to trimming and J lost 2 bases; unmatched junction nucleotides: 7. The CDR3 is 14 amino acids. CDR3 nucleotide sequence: TGTGCCAGTACCCCAGACAGGGACAACTATGGCTACACCTTC. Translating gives CASTPDRDNYGYTF. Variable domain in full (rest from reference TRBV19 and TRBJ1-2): DGGITQSPKYLFRKEGQNVTLSCEQNLNHDAMYWYRQDPGQGLRLIYYSQIVNDFQKGDIAEGYSVSREKKESFPLTVTSAQKNPTAFYLCASTPDRDNYGYTFGSGTRLTVV.

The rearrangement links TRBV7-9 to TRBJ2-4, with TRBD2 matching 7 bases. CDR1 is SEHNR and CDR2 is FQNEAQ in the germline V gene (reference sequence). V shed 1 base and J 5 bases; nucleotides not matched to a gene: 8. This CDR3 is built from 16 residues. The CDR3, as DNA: TGTGCCAGCAGCTTAGTCTGGGAGGGAGGGGAAAACATTCAGTACTTC. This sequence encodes CASSLVWEGGENIQYF.

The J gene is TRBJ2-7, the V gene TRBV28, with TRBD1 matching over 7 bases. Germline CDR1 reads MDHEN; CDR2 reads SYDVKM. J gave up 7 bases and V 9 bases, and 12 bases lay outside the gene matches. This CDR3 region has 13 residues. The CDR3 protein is CASSSRGYREQYF. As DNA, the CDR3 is TGTGCCAGTAGCAGCAGGGGGTACCGGGAGCAGTACTTC.

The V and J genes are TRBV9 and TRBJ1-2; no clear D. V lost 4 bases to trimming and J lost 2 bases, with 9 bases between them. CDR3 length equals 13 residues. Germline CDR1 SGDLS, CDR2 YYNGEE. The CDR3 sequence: CASSLDGNYGYTF. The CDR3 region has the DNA TGTGCCAGCAGCCTGGACGGGAACTATGGCTACACCTTC. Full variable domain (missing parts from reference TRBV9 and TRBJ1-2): DSGVTQTPKHLITATGQRVTLRCSPRSGDLSVYWYQQSLDQGLQFLIQYYNGEERAKGNILERFSAQQFPDLHSELNLSSLELGDSALYFCASSLDGNYGYTFGSGTRLTVV.

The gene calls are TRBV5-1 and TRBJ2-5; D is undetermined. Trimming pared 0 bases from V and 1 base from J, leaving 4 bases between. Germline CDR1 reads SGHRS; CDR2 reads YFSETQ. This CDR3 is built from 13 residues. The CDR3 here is CASSLASQETQYF. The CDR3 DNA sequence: TGCGCCAGCAGCTTGGCCAGCCAAGAGACCCAGTACTTC.

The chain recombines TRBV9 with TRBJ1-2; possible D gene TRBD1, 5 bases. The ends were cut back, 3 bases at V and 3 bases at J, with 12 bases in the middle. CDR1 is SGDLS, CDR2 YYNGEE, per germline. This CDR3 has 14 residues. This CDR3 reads CASSGGRGDYGYTF. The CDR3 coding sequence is TGTGCCAGCAGCGGGGGTAGGGGCGACTATGGCTACACCTTC.

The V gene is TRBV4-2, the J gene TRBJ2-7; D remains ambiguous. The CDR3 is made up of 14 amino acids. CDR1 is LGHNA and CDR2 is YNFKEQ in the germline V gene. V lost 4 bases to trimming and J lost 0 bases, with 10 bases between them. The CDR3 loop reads CASSPRDASYEQYF. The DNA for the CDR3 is TGTGCCAGCAGCCCTCGAGACGCCTCCTACGAGCAGTACTTC.